This T cell receptor beta chain was sequenced during a study of T-cell memory formation after mild COVID-19. Overall study findings and caveats: Whether second-wave clones peaking at day 37 were SARS-CoV-2 specific went unconfirmed. Memory from before infection featured some responding clones, which suggests cross-reactive memory joined. Clones which contracted sat mainly in CM and EM if CD4+, and in EMRA if CD8+. Clones shrinking between day 15 and 85 showed a balanced CD4/CD8 split, and those that grew later tilted toward CD4+.

TCRdb analysed the 5' RACE reads with MiXCR anew, one entry per CDR3 protein. Seen here are some 450,000 distinct CDR3 sequences, around 19% observed once, and the top ten hold approximately 8.1%. This clonotype has a count of ten or more. The antigen remains unidentified. The sample comprised PBMCs or a T cell subset sorted from them (not recorded which). This sequence originates from an adult woman who had mild COVID-19 (a few samples of this study predate the infection). Cell type and time point are not known.

The CDR3 sequence is CASSLGWETAYNEQFF. CDR3 nucleotides: TGCGCCAGCAGCTTGGGGTGGGAAACTGCCTACAATGAGCAGTTCTTC. The chain has TRBV5-1 and TRBJ2-1; unclear D gene. The germline V and J ends were trimmed by 0 bases and 2 bases, with 12 bases remaining between them. This CDR3 spans 16 amino acids. CDR1 is SGHRS and CDR2 is YFSETQ in the germline V gene.